One and the same sample provided the 29 T cell receptor beta chains below, sequenced in a study of blood T cell repertoires in COVID-19. TCRdb's copy holds only in-frame clones and misses some; the assay was immunoSEQ multiplex PCR. Of approximately 50,000 clones in the sample, over 80% are singletons; the top ten hold about 3%. The sequenced sample was peripheral blood. The receptors originated from a human donor in a cohort sampled during active COVID-19.

This rearrangement joins TRBV29-1 to TRBJ2-5, with 11 bases matching TRBD1. The trim removed 6 bases at V and 5 bases at J, leaving 8 bases unmatched. This CDR3 spans 14 amino acids. Per the germline V gene, CDR1 is SQVTM and CDR2 is ANQGSEA. The CDR3 DNA reads TGCAGCGTGAACGGACAGGGGGCGCGTGAGACCCAGTACTTC. Translated, it gives CSVNGQGARETQYF.

In its sample, this clone was seen once. V is TRBV20-1 and J is TRBJ1-1, with 10 bases aligning to TRBD1. Trimming cost V 3 bases and J 11 bases; bases outside gene matches: 6. Germline CDR1 reads DFQATT; CDR2 reads SNEGSKA (reference sequence). This CDR3 has 12 residues. CDR3: CSASGTGVFAFF. The DNA of the CDR3 is TGCAGTGCTAGTGGGACAGGGGTTTTCGCTTTCTTT.

The chain combines TRBV7-2 with TRBJ2-7; perhaps TRBD2 as D (5 bases). Germline CDR1 reads SGHTA; CDR2 reads FQGNSA. V lost 8 bases and J lost 7, with 15 bases in between. There are 12 residues in the CDR3. The CDR3: CASSPASHEQYF. Here the CDR3 DNA reads TGTGCCAGCTCCCCTGCTAGCCATGAGCAGTACTTC.

The V call is TRBV4-1, the J call TRBJ2-3; perhaps TRBD1 as D (6 bases). Trimming cost V 0 bases and J 0 bases, with 13 bases left between them. Germline CDR1 MGHRA, CDR2 YSYEKL. This CDR3 contains 17 residues. DNA for the CDR3: TGCGCCAGCAGCCAAGATGCTCGAACAGGGAGCACAGATACGCAGTATTTT. Amino acids: CASSQDARTGSTDTQYF.

The chain uses TRBV14 and TRBJ2-7; 9 bases map to TRBD2. Trimming at V came to 10 bases and at J to 0 bases, leaving 10 bases not matched to a gene. Germline lookup yields CDR1 SGHDN and CDR2 FVKESK. This CDR3 region has 15 residues. CDR3 loop: CATWIAGVASYEQYF. Here the CDR3 DNA reads TGTGCCACCTGGATAGCGGGAGTAGCCTCCTACGAGCAGTACTTC.

The J gene is TRBJ2-1, the V gene TRBV11-3; TRBD2 matches at 8 bases. CDR1 and CDR2 from the germline V gene are SGHNT and YENEEA. The CDR3 runs to 13 residues. After removal of 5 bases from V and 5 bases from J, the junction contained 2 bases not matched to a gene. The CDR3 nucleotides are TGTGCCAGCAGCCAACTAGCGGACAATGAGCAGTTCTTC. It translates to CASSQLADNEQFF.

This clone showed up just once. J is TRBJ2-3 and V is TRBV18; 8 bases fit TRBD2. There are 17 residues in the CDR3. After removal of 0 bases from V and 5 bases from J, the junction contained 10 bases not matched to a gene. The germline gives CDR1 KGHSH, CDR2 LQKENI. The CDR3 region is CASSPPRAAGGRDTQYF. The CDR3 region has the DNA TGTGCCAGCTCACCACCGCGTGCCGCGGGGGGTAGAGATACGCAGTATTTT.

CDR3 DNA sequence: TGTGCCAGCAGCCTTAGACAGGGCTGGGACACTGAAGCTTTCTTT. Protein product: CASSLRQGWDTEAFF. The chain employs TRBV28 and TRBJ1-1, with 7 positions matching TRBD1. Germline V gene sequence: CDR1 MDHEN, CDR2 SYDVKM. This CDR3 region has 15 residues. With 6 bases clipped from V and 3 bases from J, the junction kept 10 bases outside the gene matches. Supplemented by reference TRBV28 and TRBJ1-1, the full variable domain reads DVKVTQSSRYLVKRTGEKVFLECVQDMDHENMFWYRQDPGLGLRLIYFSYDVKMKEKGDIPEGYSVSREKKERFSLILESASTNQTSMYLCASSLRQGWDTEAFFGQGTRLTVV.

The chain's CDR3 is CASSLGQRETQYF. CDR3 bases: TGTGCCAGCAGCTTAGGGCAGCGAGAGACCCAGTACTTC. The chain carries TRBV11-2 and TRBJ2-5; no definite D call. The CDR3 spans 13 residues. Germline CDR1 SGHAT, CDR2 FQNNGV. Between the trimmed V and J ends, which lost 1 base and 4 bases, there was a span of 7 bases.

This clone was observed once. The chain employs TRBV11-2 and TRBJ1-2; 8 bases map to TRBD1. The length of the CDR3 is 14 residues. V lost 4 bases to trimming and J lost 6 bases; unmatched junction nucleotides: 7. The V gene's germline CDR1 is SGHAT and CDR2 FQNNGV. The CDR3 reads CASSSTQQGDGYTF. For the CDR3, the DNA is TGTGCCAGCAGCTCCACACAACAGGGGGATGGCTACACCTTC. Variable domain in full (rest from reference TRBV11-2 and TRBJ1-2): EAGVAQSPRYKIIEKRQSVAFWCNPISGHATLYWYQQILGQGPKLLIQFQNNGVVDDSQLPKDRFSAERLKGVDSTLKIQPAKLEDSAVYLCASSSTQQGDGYTFGSGTRLTVV.

V usage is TRBV6-5 and J usage is TRBJ2-7, with TRBD1 as a possible D gene (6 bases). The CDR3 is 15 residues long. CDR1 MNHEY and CDR2 SVGAGI come from the germline V gene. The germline V and J ends were trimmed by 6 bases and 0 bases, with 15 bases remaining between them. In DNA, the CDR3 is TGTGCCAGCAGCAAACGGCAGGACAGCTCCTACGAGCAGTACTTC. Its protein product is CASSKRQDSSYEQYF.

The chain employs TRBV6-5 and TRBJ1-1; 8 bases align to TRBD1. Trimming cost V 7 bases and J 7 bases; bases outside gene matches: 8. The CDR3 spans 13 residues. Germline V gives CDR1 MNHEY, CDR2 SVGAGI. The CDR3 here is CASTGGRLGEAFF. CDR3 bases: TGTGCCAGCACAGGGGGCCGTTTGGGTGAAGCTTTCTTT.

The chain links TRBV5-1 to TRBJ1-1; D remains ambiguous. The ends were cut back, 1 base at V and 3 bases at J, with 10 bases in the middle. The length of the CDR3 is 14 residues. Germline loops: CDR1 SGHRS, CDR2 YFSETQ. The chain's CDR3 is CASSLTTEYTEAFF. The CDR3 nucleotides are TGCGCCAGCAGCTTGACAACGGAGTACACTGAAGCTTTCTTT.

The chain recombines TRBV19 with TRBJ1-5; 8 bases fit TRBD1. V trimming: 6 bases; J trimming: 3 bases; junction bases outside the gene matches: 7. CDR1 LNHDA and CDR2 SQIVND come from the germline V gene (reference sequence). This CDR3 is 15 amino acids long. DNA for the CDR3: TGTGCCAGTAGAAGGGGACAGGCGACCAATCAGCCCCAGCATTTT. The encoded protein is CASRRGQATNQPQHF.

This rearrangement joins TRBV30 to TRBJ1-6; D is unclear. V lost 1 base, J lost 12 bases, and 19 bases lay in between. This CDR3 comprises 15 residues. Germline values: CDR1 GTSNPN, CDR2 SVGIG (reference sequence). The CDR3 loop is CAWSDPATGLEPLHF. The CDR3 DNA sequence: TGTGCCTGGAGTGACCCCGCCACGGGTCTTGAACCCCTCCACTTT.

The table lists this clone with a count of one. The V gene is TRBV6-5, the J gene TRBJ2-1, with 13 bases fitting TRBD2. CDR1 is MNHEY, CDR2 SVGAGI, per germline. The CDR3 runs to 16 residues. V shed 6 bases and J 4 bases; nucleotides not matched to a gene: 6. CDR3 protein: CASRYGTSGAYNEQFF. CDR3 nucleotides: TGTGCCAGCAGATACGGGACTAGCGGGGCATACAATGAGCAGTTCTTC.

J is TRBJ1-2 and V is TRBV5-4; TRBD1 agrees at 8 bases. V lost 2 bases, J lost 1 base, and 1 base stayed unmatched. The germline CDR1 and CDR2 sequences are SGHNT and YYREEE (reference sequence). The CDR3 is 14 residues long. The CDR3 loop reads CASSLDRGNYGYTF. The CDR3 DNA is TGTGCCAGCAGCTTAGACAGGGGTAACTATGGCTACACCTTC. Drawing the rest from reference TRBV5-4 and TRBJ1-2, the complete variable domain is ETGVTQSPTHLIKTRGQQVTLRCSSQSGHNTVSWYQQALGQGPQFIFQYYREEENGRGNFPPRFSGLQFPNYSSELNVNALELDDSALYLCASSLDRGNYGYTFGSGTRLTVV.

This chain uses TRBV5-8 with TRBJ1-2, with a possible D match to TRBD1 (6 bases). V lost 4 bases and J lost 6, with 13 bases in between. Per the germline V gene, CDR1 is SGHTS and CDR2 is YDEGEE. The CDR3 covers 13 residues. This CDR3 is CASSPSGQHGYTF. CDR3 in DNA: TGTGCCAGCAGCCCCTCCGGACAGCATGGCTACACCTTC.

V gene TRBV12-3 or TRBV12-4 combines with J gene TRBJ1-1, with D perhaps matching TRBD1 (5 bases). The V gene lost 4 bases and the J gene lost 5 bases, with 11 bases spanning the gap. The CDR3 runs to 13 residues. The CDR3: CASSSGEFTEAFF. The DNA of the CDR3 is TGTGCCAGCAGTTCGGGGGAGTTTACTGAAGCTTTCTTT.

The chain links TRBV5-1 to TRBJ2-3; the match to TRBD1 covers 8 bases. Trimming cost V 4 bases and J 5 bases; bases outside gene matches: 9. There are 15 residues in the CDR3. From germline, CDR1 is SGHRS and CDR2 YFSETQ. CDR3 coding DNA: TGCGCCAGCAGCCGAGAGGACAGGGCGGGAGATACGCAGTATTTT. The encoded protein is CASSREDRAGDTQYF.

The count of this clone is one. The CDR3, as DNA: TGTGCCAGCTCCCAGGGGGCAGGAGAGACCCAGTACTTC. This encodes CASSQGAGETQYF. This sequence joins TRBV18 and TRBJ2-5; 8 nucleotides match TRBD1. V was pared by 6 bases and J by 4 bases, with 4 bases of the junction left unmatched. This CDR3 contains 13 residues. Germline V CDR1 and CDR2: KGHSH, LQKENI. The full variable domain, completed using reference TRBV18 and TRBJ2-5, is NAGVMQNPRHLVRRRGQEARLRCSPMKGHSHVYWYRQLPEEGLKFMVYLQKENIIDESGMPKERFSAEFPKEGPSILRIQQVVRGDSAAYFCASSQGAGETQYFGPGTRLLVL.

The V gene is TRBV5-1, the J gene TRBJ1-1; D is uncertain. V lost 2 bases, J lost 1 base, and 9 bases lay in between. The CDR3 has 14 amino acids. Germline values: CDR1 SGHRS, CDR2 YFSETQ. CDR3 in DNA: TGCGCCAGCAGCTTAGGAGCAGCGAACACTGAAGCTTTCTTT. Protein sequence: CASSLGAANTEAFF.

V usage is TRBV13 and J usage is TRBJ2-2; 15 bases fit TRBD2. The ends lost 5 bases at V and 6 bases at J; junction bases unmatched: 10. CDR3 length equals 18 residues. Germline V CDR1 and CDR2: PRHDT, FYEKMQ (reference sequence). Written as DNA, the CDR3 is TGTGCCAGCAGCCCCGGACTAGCGGGAGGGCCACTTTCCGGGGAGCTGTTTTTT. It translates to CASSPGLAGGPLSGELFF.

The chain has TRBV6-5 and TRBJ1-5; 7 bases align to TRBD1. The germline V gene has CDR1 MNHEY and CDR2 SVGAGI. This CDR3 spans 15 amino acids. Trimming at V came to 2 bases and at J to 4 bases, leaving 5 bases not matched to a gene. Here the CDR3 DNA reads TGTGCCAGCAGTTACCAAAAGGGGGCGAATCAGCCCCAGCATTTT. Amino acid sequence: CASSYQKGANQPQHF.

The chain is built from TRBV19 and TRBJ1-6, with a weak D call TRBD1 (6 bases). The germline V gene encodes CDR1 LNHDA and CDR2 SQIVND (reference sequence). V lost 7 bases, J lost 6 bases, and 13 bases lay in between. This CDR3 is built from 14 residues. CDR3 nucleotide sequence: TGTGCCAGTACACCAGGGGCCGTTAATTCACCCCTCCACTTT. Amino acids: CASTPGAVNSPLHF.

The V call is TRBV7-3, the J call TRBJ2-1; 8 bases line up with TRBD1. The CDR3 is 13 amino acids. Trimming took 2 bases from V and 8 from J; bases not matched to a gene: 2. Germline V gene lookup returns CDR1 SGHTA and CDR2 FQGTGA. CDR3 region: CASSLGQGDEQFF. Here the CDR3 DNA reads TGTGCCAGCAGCTTAGGACAGGGCGATGAGCAGTTCTTC.

The rearrangement uses TRBV10-2 and TRBJ1-1; D is undetermined. The V gene's germline CDR1 is WSHSY and CDR2 SAAADI. V lost 3 bases and J lost 5, with 7 bases in between. The CDR3 sequence is 12 residues long. CDR3 residues: CASSDQMTEAFF. The CDR3 DNA is TGCGCCAGCAGTGATCAAATGACTGAAGCTTTCTTT.

The chain has TRBV15 and TRBJ2-5; D gene ambiguous. Germline V lookup: CDR1 LNHNV, CDR2 YYDKDF (reference sequence). The CDR3 is 14 residues long. Deletions cut 2 bases from V and 0 bases from J, with 7 bases between. The CDR3 region has the DNA TGTGCCACCAGCAGACCAGGCCACCAAGAGACCCAGTACTTC. It translates to CATSRPGHQETQYF.

The chain carries TRBV5-1 and TRBJ2-3; TRBD2 matches 9 bases. V lost 4 bases and J lost 5; bases outside the gene matches: 11. The CDR3 spans 16 residues. Germline assignment: CDR1 SGHRS and CDR2 YFSETQ. The CDR3 reads CASSRAGLAGVDTQYF. Here the CDR3 DNA reads TGCGCCAGCAGCAGGGCGGGACTAGCAGGAGTAGATACGCAGTATTTT.